Shown below are 30 T cell receptor beta chains from a single sample sequenced in a study of T cells after yellow fever vaccination. TCRdb recomputed calls from the 5' RACE reads with MiXCR, one row per CDR3 protein. The repertoire has 200,000 to 300,000 distinct CDR3 sequences, about an eighth of them found once; the top ten carry less than 0.55%. Sample: CD4+ T cells sorted from PBMCs, taken 45 days after the yellow fever booster vaccination. The origin of the receptors is a man aged 30-40 years who received the YFV17D yellow fever vaccine.

The chain is built from TRBV5-5 and TRBJ2-1; no reliable D call. V shed 0 bases and J shed 0 bases, with 7 bases lying between them. CDR1 SGHKS and CDR2 YYEKEE come from the germline V gene (reference sequence). There are 15 residues in the CDR3. CDR3 residues: CASSLVQSSYNEQFF. The DNA for the CDR3 is TGTGCCAGCAGCTTGGTGCAGAGCTCCTACAATGAGCAGTTCTTC.

The chain is built from TRBV5-1 and TRBJ2-5; 7 nucleotides match TRBD1. The length of the CDR3 is 15 residues. Germline CDR1 reads SGHRS; CDR2 reads YFSETQ. The J segment lost 1 base and the V segment lost 2 bases, leaving 5 bases of the junction unmatched. The CDR3 here is CASSLSTGTQETQYF. The DNA of the CDR3 is TGCGCCAGCAGCTTATCGACAGGGACCCAAGAGACCCAGTACTTC.

This clonotype was counted between two and nine times. The rearrangement links TRBV5-1 to TRBJ2-5; TRBD2 agrees at 7 bases. Germline assignment: CDR1 SGHRS and CDR2 YFSETQ. The J segment lost 5 bases and the V segment lost 3 bases, leaving 10 bases of the junction unmatched. The CDR3 runs to 15 residues. The CDR3 protein is CASSYTAGPLETQYF. Written as DNA, the CDR3 is TGCGCCAGCAGCTACACAGCGGGGCCTTTGGAGACCCAGTACTTC.

This clonotype was detected a few times. The chain combines TRBV12-3 or TRBV12-4 with TRBJ1-5; TRBD1 matches 8 bases. This CDR3 comprises 16 residues. Unmatched junction bases numbered 13, after V lost 6 bases and J lost 6 bases. CDR3 in DNA: TGTGCCAGCAGCTCCCAGGACAGGGTGTTCGGTCAGCCCCAGCATTTT. This encodes CASSSQDRVFGQPQHF.

The sample holds a few counts of this clonotype. The CDR3 region has the DNA TGTGCCAGCAGTTTTAGTACAGGGGGACAGCCCCAGCATTTT. This translates into CASSFSTGGQPQHF. The chain couples TRBV12-3 or TRBV12-4 to TRBJ1-5; 8 nucleotides agree with TRBD1. V lost 3 bases and J lost 7; bases outside the gene matches: 5. This CDR3 comprises 14 residues.

This clonotype was observed a few times. The genes are TRBV6-2 or TRBV6-3 and TRBJ2-7, with 9 nucleotides matching TRBD2. Trimming cost V 5 bases and J 2 bases; bases outside gene matches: 13. Germline values: CDR1 MNHEY, CDR2 SVGEGT. This CDR3 comprises 17 residues. CDR3 in DNA: TGTGCCAGCAGTAAGGCCCGGTCGCTAGCGGGAACCTACGAGCAGTACTTC. Amino acids: CASSKARSLAGTYEQYF.

The chain combines TRBV6-1 with TRBJ2-3, with TRBD2 identical over 8 bases. With V trimmed by 6 bases and J by 4 bases, 12 bases remained unmatched. Per germline, CDR1 MNHNS and CDR2 SASEGT. The CDR3 has 16 residues. The CDR3 nucleotides read TGTGCCAGCAGCCCCCTTTCCAGCGGGAGTTCAGATACGCAGTATTTT. Protein product: CASSPLSSGSSDTQYF.

This clonotype appeared a few times. The chain couples TRBV7-2 to TRBJ2-2, with unresolved D. Germline lookup yields CDR1 SGHTA and CDR2 FQGNSA. The CDR3 extends over 13 amino acids. The V end lost 6 bases, the J end lost 6 bases, and 11 bases lay between the germline ends. CDR3 in amino acids: CASSLSLAGELFF. CDR3 nucleotides: TGTGCCAGCAGTCTTTCCCTGGCCGGGGAGCTGTTTTTT. The full variable domain, with the rest looked up from reference TRBV7-2 and TRBJ2-2, is GAGVSQSPSNKVTEKGKDVELRCDPISGHTALYWYRQSLGQGLEFLIYFQGNSAPDKSGLPSDRFSAERTGGSVSTLTIQRTQQEDSAVYLCASSLSLAGELFFGEGSRLTVL.

This clonotype appeared a few times. The chain uses TRBV24-1 and TRBJ2-3; the D gene could be TRBD1 or TRBD2 (5 bases each). V dropped 5 bases and J dropped 6 bases, with 11 bases sitting between them. Looked up from germline, CDR1 is KGHDR and CDR2 is SFDVKD. CDR3 length: 13 amino acids. CDR3 sequence: CATSALRGDTQYF. The CDR3 coding sequence is TGTGCCACCAGTGCCTTGAGGGGTGATACGCAGTATTTT.

The J gene is TRBJ1-3, the V gene TRBV14; the D is unclear. The CDR3 consists of 11 residues. Trimming removed 3 bases from V and 3 bases from J, with 0 bases in between. The V gene's germline CDR1 is SGHDN and CDR2 FVKESK. CDR3 sequence reads: CASSHGNTIYF. The DNA of the CDR3 is TGTGCCAGCAGCCATGGAAACACCATATATTTT.

The CDR3 nucleotides are TGTGCCAGCAGAGCCGGGACAGGGGGACTTCTCGAGCAGTACTTC. Encoded protein: CASRAGTGGLLEQYF. This chain joins TRBV6-1 and TRBJ2-7, with 11 bases that match TRBD1. The CDR3 covers 15 residues. Per the germline V gene, CDR1 is MNHNS and CDR2 is SASEGT. With 6 bases clipped from V and 6 bases from J, the junction kept 10 bases outside the gene matches.

In its sample, this clonotype was seen a few times. The chain couples TRBV28 to TRBJ2-7; D might be TRBD1 (6 bases). Trimming stripped 6 bases from V and 3 bases from J, with 9 bases between. The CDR3 runs 12 residues. Germline V gene sequence: CDR1 MDHEN, CDR2 SYDVKM. CDR3 in amino acids: CASRETGYEQYF. The CDR3 nucleotides are TGTGCCAGCAGAGAGACAGGCTACGAGCAGTACTTC.

This clonotype was seen repeatedly, ten times or more. This sequence joins TRBV5-1 and TRBJ2-5, with 8 bases that match TRBD1. Germline CDR1 reads SGHRS; CDR2 reads YFSETQ. V lost 4 bases to trimming and J lost 4 bases; unmatched junction nucleotides: 6. The CDR3 covers 14 residues. The CDR3 protein is CASSAGQGRETQYF. CDR3 nucleotide sequence: TGCGCCAGCAGCGCCGGACAGGGTCGAGAGACCCAGTACTTC.

CDR3 coding DNA: TGCGCCAGCAGCCCGGGACAGGGTGGGCCGTTCTTC. Amino acids: CASSPGQGGPFF. J is TRBJ2-1 and V is TRBV10-2; 9 bases align to TRBD1. The junction had 9 bases not matched to a gene; V was cut back by 6 bases and J by 15 bases. The CDR3 runs to 12 residues. In germline, CDR1 is WSHSY, CDR2 SAAADI.

The chain combines TRBV12-3 or TRBV12-4 with TRBJ1-3; tentatively, D is TRBD1 (5 bases). V was clipped by 3 bases and J by 7 bases, with 16 bases between them. This CDR3 has 15 amino acids. As DNA, the CDR3 is TGTGCCAGCAGTTTTGGGGGAATACTTGACAACACCATATATTTT. Amino acid sequence: CASSFGGILDNTIYF.

The genes are TRBV20-1 and TRBJ2-7, with D possibly TRBD2 on 5 matching bases. Germline assignment: CDR1 DFQATT and CDR2 SNEGSKA (reference sequence). Trimming removed 5 bases from V and 8 bases from J, with 13 bases in between. This CDR3 has 11 amino acids. Here the CDR3 reads CSAAREMKQYF. For the CDR3, the DNA is TGCAGTGCTGCTAGGGAGATGAAGCAGTACTTC.

CDR3 nucleotide sequence: TGCGCCAGCAGCGTACCCTCCGGGAAAAACGAGCAGTACTTC. Amino acid sequence: CASSVPSGKNEQYF. The chain combines TRBV5-1 with TRBJ2-7, with D maybe TRBD2 (5 bases). CDR1 and CDR2 (germline): SGHRS, YFSETQ. The V and J ends lost 4 bases and 5 bases respectively, with 16 bases between them. The CDR3 extends over 14 amino acids.

V usage is TRBV3-1 and J usage is TRBJ2-7; perhaps TRBD2 as D (5 bases). Looked up from germline, CDR1 is LGHDT and CDR2 is YNNKEL (reference sequence). This CDR3 is 13 amino acids long. V lost 3 bases and J 1 base, leaving 7 bases between the germline ends. The CDR3 loop reads CASSHDYSYEQYF. The DNA for the CDR3 is TGTGCCAGCAGCCACGACTATTCCTACGAGCAGTACTTC.

The chain employs TRBV20-1 and TRBJ2-3; D may match TRBD1 or TRBD2 (7 bases each). This CDR3 is 14 amino acids long. In germline, CDR1 is DFQATT, CDR2 SNEGSKA (reference sequence). The V end lost 6 bases, the J end lost 1 base, and 14 bases lay between the germline ends. The CDR3 nucleotides read TGCAGTGCCAGGGGGGGGCAGGGCACAGATACGCAGTATTTT. This translates into CSARGGQGTDTQYF.

A few counts support this clonotype. Germline and junction disagree at one end, which may indicate a read error. The chain joins TRBV2 to TRBJ2-7; perhaps TRBD1 as D (5 bases). CDR3 length equals 19 residues. Germline loops: CDR1 SNHLY, CDR2 FYNNEI. The CDR3 region has the DNA TGTGCCTGCAGTTTATATCGGTTTAGTACCTCGGACAAGAACTACGAGCAGTACTTC. Its protein product is CACSLYRFSTSDKNYEQYF.

The V gene is TRBV7-2, the J gene TRBJ2-5; 7 bases agree with TRBD2. CDR3 length: 14 residues. The germline V gene encodes CDR1 SGHTA and CDR2 FQGNSA. The V gene end was trimmed by 5 bases and the J gene end by 5 bases; junction bases not matched to a gene: 8. Here the CDR3 reads CASSHSTSRETQYF. The CDR3 DNA follows: TGTGCCAGCAGCCACTCGACTAGCAGGGAGACCCAGTACTTC.

The rearrangement links TRBV5-1 to TRBJ2-7; D gene unclear. The CDR3 consists of 13 residues. Germline values: CDR1 SGHRS, CDR2 YFSETQ. V dropped 0 bases and J dropped 0 bases, with 4 bases sitting between them. CDR3 region: CASSLDVSYEQYF. CDR3 bases: TGCGCCAGCAGCTTGGACGTCTCCTACGAGCAGTACTTC.

V is TRBV7-2 and J is TRBJ2-2; D may be TRBD2 (6 bases). CDR1 and CDR2 (germline): SGHTA, FQGNSA. CDR3 length equals 15 residues. V was shortened by 0 bases and J by 7 bases, with 12 bases between the two germline ends. The CDR3 nucleotides are TGTGCCAGCAGCTTAGCGGCGGGAAAGGGCGGGGAGCTGTTTTTT. This encodes CASSLAAGKGGELFF.

The chain carries TRBV3-1 and TRBJ2-2; no clear D gene. CDR3 length equals 13 residues. The germline V gene encodes CDR1 LGHDT and CDR2 YNNKEL (reference sequence). Between the trimmed V and J ends, which lost 2 bases and 1 base, there was a span of 2 bases. The CDR3 sequence is CASSQMNTGELFF. The CDR3 DNA sequence: TGTGCCAGCAGCCAAATGAACACCGGGGAGCTGTTTTTT.

This clonotype has just a few counts. The V gene is TRBV3-1, the J gene TRBJ1-1; possible D gene TRBD1, 5 bases. This CDR3 is 12 amino acids long. In germline, CDR1 is LGHDT, CDR2 YNNKEL (reference sequence). V was cut by 7 bases and J by 1 base, with 7 bases left in between. CDR3 in amino acids: CASNQGNTEAFF. As DNA, the CDR3 is TGTGCCAGCAATCAGGGGAACACTGAAGCTTTCTTT.

The chain employs TRBV12-3 or TRBV12-4 and TRBJ2-1; unclear D gene. The CDR3 is made up of 12 amino acids. Trimming pared 3 bases from V and 6 bases from J, leaving 6 bases between. DNA for the CDR3: TGTGCCAGCAGTTTCCAGGTCAATGAGCAGTTCTTC. It yields the protein CASSFQVNEQFF.

This clonotype was detected only a few times. CDR3 sequence: CASSAGQAYYEQYF. The CDR3 DNA reads as TGCGCCAGCAGCGCGGGACAGGCTTACTACGAGCAGTACTTC. The chain joins TRBV5-1 to TRBJ2-7; 8 bases are a match to TRBD1. Unmatched junction bases numbered 6, after V lost 4 bases and J lost 3 bases. Per the germline V gene, CDR1 is SGHRS and CDR2 is YFSETQ. The CDR3 is 14 amino acids.

This clonotype has more than one count but fewer than ten. This rearrangement joins TRBV6-2 or TRBV6-3 to TRBJ2-1, with TRBD2 matching 7 bases. With V trimmed by 6 bases and J by 3 bases, 5 bases remained unmatched. The germline CDR1 and CDR2 sequences are MNHEY and SVGEGT. The CDR3 contains 14 residues. The DNA of the CDR3 is TGTGCCAGCAGGTACAGCGGGAACTACAATGAGCAGTTCTTC. Amino acid sequence: CASRYSGNYNEQFF.

The chain joins TRBV15 to TRBJ2-3, with D tentatively TRBD2 (6 bases). V dropped 0 bases and J dropped 14 bases, with 15 bases sitting between them. Germline assignment: CDR1 LNHNV and CDR2 YYDKDF (reference sequence). The CDR3 is 13 amino acids. The CDR3 DNA is TGTGCCACCAGCAGAGATCTGGGACTGACGGTGTATTTT. This codes for CATSRDLGLTVYF.

This clonotype was counted between two and nine times. The chain has TRBV7-9 and TRBJ2-4, with D possibly being TRBD2 (5 bases). Germline V gene lookup returns CDR1 SEHNR and CDR2 FQNEAQ (reference sequence). Trimming shortened V by 1 base and J by 7 bases, and 20 bases separated the two germline ends. CDR3 length equals 17 residues. The CDR3 bases are TGTGCCAGCAGCTTAGTAGATTCGGGATTCCGGAGGAACATTCAGTACTTC. Translating gives CASSLVDSGFRRNIQYF.